The entry that follows covers one T cell receptor (beta chain) sequence. Its antigen is not known. V was clipped by 0 bases and J by 0 bases, with 8 bases between them. The germline V gene encodes CDR1 SEHNR and CDR2 FQNEAQ (reference sequence). The CDR3 totals 15 residues. Researchers tagged individual cDNA molecules with unique molecular identifiers. From the 5' RACE reads, TCRdb called clonotypes with MiXCR, one entry per CDR3 protein. The data show some 30,000 distinct CDR3 sequences, roughly 7.2% seen once. This entry is derived from a study of early T cells in non-severe SARS-CoV-2 infection. Study-wide background: It was bulk RNA from unsorted whole blood that was sequenced, and the chains were unpaired.

Study conclusions and caveats: In VDJdb matching, anti-spike CD8 responses were favored while private and CD4 specificities went missing.

The V and J genes are TRBV7-9 and TRBJ2-5; the D call may be TRBD1 or TRBD2 (5 bases each). The specimen sequenced was whole blood. The TCR originated in an adult who was a healthcare worker with PCR-confirmed SARS-CoV-2 infection or an uninfected control (not recorded which). Here the CDR3 reads CASSLAWGNQETQYF. CDR3 nucleotide sequence: TGTGCCAGCAGCTTAGCGTGGGGGAACCAAGAGACCCAGTACTTC.